The 22 T cell receptor beta chains below all came from one sample that was sequenced in a study of cytotoxic CD8 clonotypes in ibrutinib-treated CLL. Sequencing was performed with immunoSEQ multiplex PCR; in TCRdb, only in-frame clones are kept and a portion is missing. Here the sample spans about 45,000 clones, 65% being singletons. This specimen was PBMCs, taken after 24 months of ibrutinib treatment. All receptors derive from a human donor with chronic lymphocytic leukemia.

This clone was seen more than once but under ten times. The chain couples TRBV29-1 to TRBJ1-1; the D gene is possibly TRBD1 (5 bases). The CDR3 consists of 14 residues. Trimming left V 4 bases short and J 6 bases short, with 18 bases between. Looked up from germline, CDR1 is SQVTM and CDR2 is ANQGSEA. This chain's CDR3 is CSVAPQGFLAEAFF. CDR3 DNA: TGCAGCGTTGCCCCCCAGGGTTTCTTAGCTGAAGCTTTCTTT.

This chain links TRBV7-6 with TRBJ2-3; 10 nucleotides align to TRBD2. Germline loops: CDR1 SGHVS, CDR2 FNYEAQ. V was pared by 0 bases and J by 0 bases, with 9 bases of the junction left unmatched. The CDR3 extends over 19 amino acids. CDR3 sequence: CASSLAVGAGGTSTDTQYF. As DNA, the CDR3 is TGTGCCAGCAGCTTAGCCGTTGGAGCGGGGGGGACTAGCACAGATACGCAGTATTTT.

This sequence joins TRBV5-1 and TRBJ2-2; D unclear. CDR3 size: 15 residues. V was clipped by 1 base and J by 4 bases, with 11 bases between them. Germline CDR1 and CDR2: SGHRS and YFSETQ. The CDR3 DNA follows: TGCGCCAGCAGCTTGCTACGCGTGGGCACCGGGGAGCTGTTTTTT. Residues: CASSLLRVGTGELFF.

This clone has a count of ten or more. J is TRBJ1-5 and V is TRBV28; TRBD1 matches at 7 bases. CDR1 MDHEN and CDR2 SYDVKM come from the germline V gene. The CDR3 loop spans 14 amino acids. J lost 4 bases, V lost 2 bases, and 2 bases had no gene match. The CDR3 is CASSLGDRNQPQHF. The CDR3 DNA reads as TGTGCCAGCAGTTTAGGGGACAGAAATCAGCCCCAGCATTTT. The full variable domain, with the rest looked up from reference TRBV28 and TRBJ1-5, is DVKVTQSSRYLVKRTGEKVFLECVQDMDHENMFWYRQDPGLGLRLIYFSYDVKMKEKGDIPEGYSVSREKKERFSLILESASTNQTSMYLCASSLGDRNQPQHFGDGTRLSIL.

CDR3 region: CASSVGYEQYF. The CDR3 nucleotides read TGTGCCAGCAGCGTGGGTTACGAGCAGTACTTC. The V call is TRBV9, the J call TRBJ2-7, with D unresolved. Germline V gene sequence: CDR1 SGDLS, CDR2 YYNGEE. The CDR3 totals 11 residues. Trimming took off 2 bases at V and 4 bases at J, with 4 bases between the two ends.

This clone showed up many times. This chain links TRBV5-4 with TRBJ1-2, with a tentative D call TRBD1 (6 bases). Germline values: CDR1 SGHNT, CDR2 YYREEE (reference sequence). The V and J ends lost 4 bases and 3 bases respectively, with 19 bases between them. The CDR3 runs 16 residues. CDR3 nucleotides: TGTGCCAGCAGCCCCTGGGCGGGGACAAAAGACTATGGCTACACCTTC. Protein sequence: CASSPWAGTKDYGYTF.

The chain carries TRBV7-9 and TRBJ2-1, with 8 bases identical to TRBD2. In germline, CDR1 is SEHNR, CDR2 FQNEAQ (reference sequence). Trimming cost V 11 bases and J 3 bases; bases outside gene matches: 9. The CDR3 sequence is 14 residues long. Written as DNA, the CDR3 is TGTGCCCTCCTTCTAGCGGGCAACTACAATGAGCAGTTCTTC. Its protein is CALLLAGNYNEQFF.

This clone was seen only once. This sequence joins TRBV11-2 and TRBJ2-1; 9 nucleotides align to TRBD2. The CDR3 covers 17 residues. From germline, CDR1 is SGHAT and CDR2 FQNNGV. V was pared by 1 base and J by 5 bases, with 9 bases of the junction left unmatched. The CDR3, as DNA: TGTGCCAGCAGCTTAGGTTGGCGGACTAGCGCCAACAATGAGCAGTTCTTC. It codes for CASSLGWRTSANNEQFF.

This clone has only a few counts. The rearrangement uses TRBV5-1 and TRBJ1-1; TRBD1 aligns across 9 bases. V lost 6 bases, J lost 1 base, and 10 bases stayed unmatched. The germline V gene has CDR1 SGHRS and CDR2 YFSETQ. The CDR3 runs 16 residues. In DNA, the CDR3 is TGCGCCAGCACGCCTTCGGGACAGGGCTCGAACACTGAAGCTTTCTTT. Amino acid sequence: CASTPSGQGSNTEAFF.

The gene calls are TRBV10-3 and TRBJ2-5; 7 bases match TRBD2. Germline CDR1 and CDR2: ENHRY and SYGVKD. Trimming cost V 5 bases and J 0 bases; bases outside gene matches: 3. CDR3 length: 14 amino acids. The DNA for the CDR3 is TGTGCCATCAGTTTCACTAGCGACCAAGAGACCCAGTACTTC. It translates to CAISFTSDQETQYF.

The chain carries TRBV4-1 and TRBJ2-7, with 10 nucleotides matching TRBD1. The germline CDR1 and CDR2 sequences are MGHRA and YSYEKL. This CDR3 is 15 amino acids long. Trimming removed 1 base from V and 4 bases from J; junction bases left unmatched: 4. The CDR3 region has the DNA TGCGCCAGCAGCCAAGTAGGGACAGGGGAATACGAGCAGTACTTC. Its protein is CASSQVGTGEYEQYF.

The chain recombines TRBV5-1 with TRBJ2-1; possible D gene TRBD2, 6 bases. Germline loops: CDR1 SGHRS, CDR2 YFSETQ. Trimming took 2 bases from V and 5 from J, leaving 14 bases between them. The CDR3 consists of 15 residues. The DNA for the CDR3 is TGCGCCAGCAGCTTTAAGTTGCGGGAAGACAATGAGCAGTTCTTC. Its protein is CASSFKLREDNEQFF.

The J gene is TRBJ2-7, the V gene TRBV5-8, with a possible D match to TRBD1 (5 bases). The CDR3 covers 16 residues. Germline loops: CDR1 SGHTS, CDR2 YDEGEE. Trimming took off 2 bases at V and 0 bases at J, with 15 bases between the two ends. Here the CDR3 reads CASSFGFWGSSYEQYF. The CDR3 DNA follows: TGTGCCAGCAGCTTTGGTTTCTGGGGCTCCTCCTACGAGCAGTACTTC. Full variable domain (outside the CDR3, taken from reference TRBV5-8 and TRBJ2-7): EAGVTQSPTHLIKTRGQQATLRCSPISGHTSVYWYQQALGLGLQFLLWYDEGEERNRGNFPPRFSGRQFPNYSSELNVNALELEDSALYLCASSFGFWGSSYEQYFGPGTRLTVT.

In DNA, the CDR3 is TGTGCCGCGGGTCCCAGGGGATTGGGTGAAAAACTGTTTTTT. Residues: CAAGPRGLGEKLFF. The V gene is TRBV10-3, the J gene TRBJ1-4, with D maybe TRBD1 (6 bases). Germline values: CDR1 ENHRY, CDR2 SYGVKD. The length of the CDR3 is 14 residues. V dropped 11 bases and J dropped 7 bases, with 20 bases sitting between them.

The chain links TRBV2 to TRBJ1-1; TRBD1 matches 7 bases. The CDR3 has 13 residues. The junction had 6 bases not matched to a gene; V was cut back by 4 bases and J by 7 bases. CDR1 SNHLY and CDR2 FYNNEI come from the germline V gene. The chain's CDR3 is CASSGRGRNEAFF. As DNA, the CDR3 is TGTGCCAGCAGTGGGAGGGGGCGGAATGAAGCTTTCTTT.

This clone was recorded many times. The chain recombines TRBV7-9 with TRBJ2-7; D is ambiguous. The CDR3 spans 11 residues. Germline V gene data show CDR1 as SEHNR and CDR2 as FQNEAQ (reference sequence). V dropped 7 bases and J dropped 7 bases, with 11 bases sitting between them. CDR3 residues: CASTIGSEQYF. CDR3 nucleotide sequence: TGTGCCAGCACTATCGGCTCGGAGCAGTACTTC.

J is TRBJ2-7 and V is TRBV28; no firm D call. Germline-derived CDR1 and CDR2 are MDHEN and SYDVKM. The CDR3 runs 14 residues. V was clipped by 4 bases and J by 3 bases, with 13 bases between them. CDR3 nucleotide sequence: TGTGCCAGCAGTTCAACTACTCTGATCTACGAGCAGTACTTC. Its protein product is CASSSTTLIYEQYF.

V gene TRBV18 combines with J gene TRBJ1-4, with TRBD1 as a possible D gene (5 bases). CDR1 is KGHSH and CDR2 is LQKENI in the germline V gene. V lost 2 bases and J lost 8, with 18 bases in between. The CDR3 covers 16 residues. The chain's CDR3 is CASSPVTPIYREKLFF. DNA of the CDR3: TGTGCCAGCTCACCAGTGACACCTATCTACAGGGAAAAACTGTTTTTT.

This clone has only one observation. The CDR3 DNA reads as TGTGCCAGAAGCTTCTTCAGGGTGAACCCTAGCGGGGGGGTCTACGAGCAGTACTTC. This encodes CARSFFRVNPSGGVYEQYF. This chain connects TRBV7-5 to TRBJ2-7; the table's D call, TRBD2, was not checked against the DNA. TRBV7-5 counts as a pseudogene. This CDR3 is built from 19 residues.

This clone has only a few counts. The chain carries TRBV5-1 and TRBJ2-3; 7 nucleotides match TRBD2. This CDR3 spans 12 amino acids. Germline trimming cut 0 bases from V and 9 bases from J; bases unmatched to any gene: 1. CDR1 is SGHRS, CDR2 YFSETQ, per germline. The CDR3 DNA is TGCGCCAGCAGCTTGGAGGGAGGGACGCAGTATTTT. It is translated as CASSLEGGTQYF.

This chain connects TRBV30 to TRBJ1-6; maybe TRBD1 (5 bases). The CDR3 covers 14 residues. The germline gives CDR1 GTSNPN, CDR2 SVGIG (reference sequence). Trimming took off 3 bases at V and 6 bases at J, with 12 bases between the two ends. For the CDR3, the DNA is TGTGCCTGGAGCCCGACAGCGGGTAATTCACCCCTCCACTTT. Residues: CAWSPTAGNSPLHF.

This clone was counted once. The chain couples TRBV5-1 to TRBJ2-3; 7 bases are a match to TRBD1. The trim removed 1 base at V and 2 bases at J, leaving 13 bases unmatched. This CDR3 has 18 residues. Germline values: CDR1 SGHRS, CDR2 YFSETQ. The CDR3 loop reads CASSLSSLGTVNTDTQYF. The CDR3 DNA reads as TGCGCCAGCAGCTTGTCGTCACTCGGGACAGTTAACACAGATACGCAGTATTTT.